The text below deals with one T cell receptor (beta chain). What it binds is unknown. The data originate from a study of T cell responses to AZD1222 COVID-19 vaccine. Germline V gene lookup returns CDR1 LNHDA and CDR2 SQIVND (reference sequence). J gave up 2 bases and V 5 bases, and 7 bases lay outside the gene matches. The CDR3 contains 16 residues. Generated by immunoSEQ multiplex PCR, the TCRdb table keeps only in-frame clones and is missing some. The data contain about 150,000 clones, roughly 92% of them seen just once; the ten biggest clones take up 1.3% to 1.5%. Study-wide results and limits: The study reported that nearly half of spike-specific TCRs target unmutated variant regions. When two AZD1222 doses had been given, Spike-specific TCR breadth and depth rose. A mostly white British donor set with more females was recruited, and clonal diversity was possibly underestimated. Spike-wide coverage was observed for vaccine-associated CD4 TCRs, with dominant responses at 160-218 and 743-854.

The TCR sequence derives from an adult in good health. The material was peripheral blood, obtained on day 0 of AZD1222 vaccination. The V gene is TRBV19, the J gene TRBJ1-5, with 9 bases aligning to TRBD1. The DNA for the CDR3 is TGTGCCAGTAGTTTACAGGGGGCAAGGGGCAATCAGCCCCAGCATTTT. Protein product: CASSLQGARGNQPQHF.